This TCR beta chain stems from a study of vaccination effects on CD4 cells after COVID-19. Whole-study results and caveats: The study had few convalescent patients and no early post-infection timepoints. At late timepoints after vaccination, vaccine- and infection-induced clones shrank markedly.

Ahead of sequencing, the ViraFEST assay grew antigen-specific CD4+ T cells using viral peptide pools. Upon completion of 10 to 11 days in culture, CD4+ T cells were isolated. A positive SARS-CoV-2 PCR test fell between March and December 2020. Researchers reported culturing a few million PBMC in each well, adding approximately 9.4 IU/ml IL-2 and roughly 10 ug/ml peptides. On days 3 and 7, fresh IL-2 medium replaced half the medium. CDR1 SNHLY and CDR2 FYNNEI come from the germline V gene. The V and J ends lost 3 bases and 7 bases respectively, with 7 bases between them. This CDR3 spans 12 amino acids. The protocol was immunoSEQ multiplex PCR, while the TCRdb copy is restricted to in-frame clones and leaves out a portion. The table includes roughly 45,000 clones, about three quarters detected once. On this clone itself: Its cognate antigen is unknown.

The V and J genes are TRBV2 and TRBJ2-1; D gene ambiguous. The sequence derives from a human donor who had a prior SARS-CoV-2 infection. The sample in question was CD4+ T cells from PBMCs cultured with a peptide pool, obtained before COVID-19 vaccination. Here the CDR3 DNA reads TGTGCCAGCAGTGACGCCCCTAATGAGCAGTTCTTC. This sequence encodes CASSDAPNEQFF.